This T cell receptor (beta chain) was retrieved from a study of blood T cell repertoires in COVID-19. Assay used: immunoSEQ multiplex PCR; TCRdb lists only in-frame clones, some missing. The table has some 150,000 clones, 80% to 90% seen once; the top ten hold roughly 8%. CDR1 GTSNPN and CDR2 SVGIG come from the germline V gene (reference sequence). V dropped 1 base and J dropped 1 base, with 13 bases sitting between them. CDR3 size: 15 residues. The sequencing input was peripheral blood. The clonotype comes from a woman aged 55-70 years with COVID-19, enrolled during active disease. The chain employs TRBV30 and TRBJ1-1; no clear D. CDR3: CAWSAADVRNTEAFF. The CDR3 DNA sequence: TGTGCCTGGAGTGCAGCGGACGTGCGGAACACTGAAGCTTTCTTT.